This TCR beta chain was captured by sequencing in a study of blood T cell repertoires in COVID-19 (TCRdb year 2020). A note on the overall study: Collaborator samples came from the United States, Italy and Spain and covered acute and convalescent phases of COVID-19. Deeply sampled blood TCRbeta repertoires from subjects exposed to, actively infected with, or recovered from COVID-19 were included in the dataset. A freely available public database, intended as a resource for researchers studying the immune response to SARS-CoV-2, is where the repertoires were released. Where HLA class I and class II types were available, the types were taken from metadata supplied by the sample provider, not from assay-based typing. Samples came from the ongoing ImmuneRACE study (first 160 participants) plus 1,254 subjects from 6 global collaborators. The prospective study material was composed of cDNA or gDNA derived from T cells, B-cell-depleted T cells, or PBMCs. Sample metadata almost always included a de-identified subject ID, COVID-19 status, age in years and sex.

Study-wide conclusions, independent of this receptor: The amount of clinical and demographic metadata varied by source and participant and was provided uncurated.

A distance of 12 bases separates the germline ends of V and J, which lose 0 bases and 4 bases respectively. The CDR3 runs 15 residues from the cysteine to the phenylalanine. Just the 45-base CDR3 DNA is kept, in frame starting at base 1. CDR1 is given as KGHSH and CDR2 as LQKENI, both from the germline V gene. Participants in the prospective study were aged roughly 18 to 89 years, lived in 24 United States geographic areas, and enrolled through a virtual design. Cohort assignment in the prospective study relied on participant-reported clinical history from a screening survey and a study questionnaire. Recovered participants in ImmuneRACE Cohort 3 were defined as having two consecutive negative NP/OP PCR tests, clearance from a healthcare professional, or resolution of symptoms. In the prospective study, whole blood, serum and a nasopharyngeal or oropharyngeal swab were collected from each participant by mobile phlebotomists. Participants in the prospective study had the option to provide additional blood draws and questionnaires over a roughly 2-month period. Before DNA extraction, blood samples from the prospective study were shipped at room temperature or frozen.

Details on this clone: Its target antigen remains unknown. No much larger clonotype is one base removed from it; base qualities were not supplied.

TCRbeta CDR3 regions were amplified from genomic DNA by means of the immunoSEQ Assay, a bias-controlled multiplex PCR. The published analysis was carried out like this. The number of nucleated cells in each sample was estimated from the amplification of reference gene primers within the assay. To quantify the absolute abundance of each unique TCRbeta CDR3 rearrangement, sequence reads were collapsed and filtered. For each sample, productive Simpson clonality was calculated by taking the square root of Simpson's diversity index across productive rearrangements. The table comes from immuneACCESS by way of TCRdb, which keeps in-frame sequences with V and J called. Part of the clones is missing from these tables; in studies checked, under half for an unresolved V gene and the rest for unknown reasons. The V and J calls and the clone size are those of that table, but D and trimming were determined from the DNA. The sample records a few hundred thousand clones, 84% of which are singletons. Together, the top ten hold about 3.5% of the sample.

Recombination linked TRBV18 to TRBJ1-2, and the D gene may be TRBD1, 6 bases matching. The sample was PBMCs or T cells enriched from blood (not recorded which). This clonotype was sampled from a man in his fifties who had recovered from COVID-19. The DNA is TGTGCCAGCTCACCACCGGCAGGGGATGCCTATGGCTACACCTTC. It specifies CASSPPAGDAYGYTF.